Only one count was recorded for the clone carrying this T cell receptor beta chain. Its antigen is not identified. When 10 to 11 days of culture had elapsed, CD4+ T cells were isolated. A positive SARS-CoV-2 PCR test fell between March and December 2020. Deletions cut 2 bases from V and 0 bases from J, with 14 bases between. CDR3 length: 18 residues. The germline CDR1 and CDR2 sequences are SNHLY and FYNNEI. Some clones are missing from TCRdb's copy, which holds only in-frame ones; the method was immunoSEQ multiplex PCR. The sample contains roughly 68,000 clones, 55% to 75% of which appear only once. The data stem from a study of vaccination effects on CD4 cells after COVID-19. At the level of the study: Participants were vaccinated with two doses of either the BNT162b2 or mRNA-1273 vaccine. IL-2 at about 9.7 IU/ml and peptides at around 10 ug/ml were added to cultured PBMC, roughly 1.8 million per well.

Study-level results: New vaccine-induced clones were the main type among post-vaccine spike-reactive clones in convalescents.

The origin of this receptor is a human donor who had a prior SARS-CoV-2 infection. The material was CD4+ T cells from PBMCs cultured without peptide, obtained before COVID-19 vaccination. The rearrangement joins TRBV2 to TRBJ2-6, with D uncertain. The CDR3 DNA reads as TGTGCCAGCAGTGAATCCACAGTCTCATTCTCTGGGGCCAACGTCCTGACTTTC. This encodes CASSESTVSFSGANVLTF.